This T cell receptor (beta chain) was recorded in a study of PD-L1 blockade in urothelial cancer. Turning to the study itself: A median roughly 150,000 T cells were found in blood samples.

Generated by immunoSEQ multiplex PCR, the TCRdb table keeps only in-frame clones and is missing some. The sample lists 40,000 to 45,000 clones; 88% were seen once. Germline-derived CDR1 and CDR2 are MNHNS and SASEGT. The CDR3 totals 14 residues. Trimming took 5 bases from V and 5 from J; bases not matched to a gene: 5. This receptor was obtained from a woman aged 55-70 years with urothelial cancer. The rearrangement joins TRBV6-1 to TRBJ2-7; 11 nucleotides agree with TRBD2. The sample here was PBMCs, taken around atezolizumab (anti-PD-L1) treatment. The CDR3: CASSRQLAGDEQYF. As DNA, the CDR3 is TGTGCCAGCAGTCGACAACTAGCGGGGGACGAGCAGTACTTC.